The 27 T cell receptor beta chains below all came from one sample that was sequenced in a study of blood T cell repertoires in COVID-19. TCRdb's table, derived via immunoSEQ multiplex PCR, lists solely in-frame clones and lacks some. The table shows approximately 300,000 clones, with 83% occurring only once. Material for sequencing was peripheral blood. These receptors were collected from a woman aged 50 to 60 with acute or convalescent COVID-19.

The chain combines TRBV5-4 with TRBJ1-2; D is unclear. Trimming cost V 4 bases and J 5 bases, with 9 bases left between them. Germline CDR1 and CDR2: SGHNT and YYREEE (reference sequence). There are 12 residues in the CDR3. The CDR3 loop is CASSGGSYGYTF. The CDR3 DNA follows: TGTGCCAGCAGCGGTGGGAGTTATGGCTACACCTTC.

J is TRBJ2-7 and V is TRBV2, with D uncertain. The germline gives CDR1 SNHLY, CDR2 FYNNEI. The CDR3 is made up of 13 amino acids. Trimming removed 7 bases from V and 7 bases from J, with 17 bases in between. The CDR3 here is CASTRPRILEQYF. The DNA of the CDR3 is TGTGCCAGCACGCGCCCCAGGATCTTAGAGCAGTACTTC. Together with reference TRBV2 and TRBJ2-7, the CDR3 gives the full variable domain: EPEVTQTPSHQVTQMGQEVILRCVPISNHLYFYWYRQILGQKVEFLVSFYNNEISEKSEIFDDQFSVERPDGSNFTLKIRSTKLEDSAMYFCASTRPRILEQYFGPGTRLTVT.

The V and J genes are TRBV13 and TRBJ2-5; 10 bases map to TRBD1. CDR1 PRHDT and CDR2 FYEKMQ come from the germline V gene (reference sequence). J gave up 2 bases and V 5 bases, and 17 bases lay outside the gene matches. This CDR3 spans 19 amino acids. CDR3 coding DNA: TGTGCCAGCAGCCTCCGAGGGGACAGGGGTTGGGTAGGACAAGAGACCCAGTACTTC. Its protein is CASSLRGDRGWVGQETQYF.

The genes are TRBV7-9 and TRBJ2-3; the D is unclear. The ends were cut back, 1 base at V and 5 bases at J, with 4 bases in the middle. Germline CDR1 SEHNR, CDR2 FQNEAQ (reference sequence). This CDR3 has 12 residues. For the CDR3, the DNA is TGTGCCAGCAGCTTAGACGGAGATACGCAGTATTTT. This translates into CASSLDGDTQYF.

The chain carries TRBV23-1 and TRBJ1-5; TRBD1 is a possible D gene (6 bases). TRBV23-1 is known as an ORF, though its function is uncertain. CDR3 length: 18 residues. The V end was cut by 5 bases, the J end by 0 bases, with 20 bases between. CDR3 residues: CASSLPRTDYYSNQPQHF. Here the CDR3 DNA reads TGCGCCAGCAGTTTGCCCAGGACAGACTATTATAGCAATCAGCCCCAGCATTTT.

The V call is TRBV24-1, the J call TRBJ2-2; no definite D call. Looked up from germline, CDR1 is KGHDR and CDR2 is SFDVKD. V lost 4 bases, J lost 1 base, and 3 bases lay in between. This CDR3 region has 13 residues. This chain's CDR3 is CATSDQNTGELFF. The CDR3 DNA reads TGTGCCACCAGTGACCAGAACACCGGGGAGCTGTTTTTT.

The V gene is TRBV3-1 (or the pseudogene TRBV3-2), the J gene TRBJ2-1, with TRBD1 matching over 7 bases. The J segment lost 9 bases and the V segment lost 0 bases, leaving 8 bases of the junction unmatched. This CDR3 region has 15 residues. Germline assignment: CDR1 LGHDT and CDR2 YNNKEL (reference sequence). The CDR3 loop reads CASSQDPGTVGEQFF. The CDR3 coding sequence is TGTGCCAGCAGCCAAGATCCCGGGACAGTCGGTGAGCAGTTCTTC.

V usage is TRBV5-1 and J usage is TRBJ2-3, with 8 positions matching TRBD1. This CDR3 is built from 14 residues. J gave up 5 bases and V 6 bases, and 8 bases lay outside the gene matches. CDR1 is SGHRS, CDR2 YFSETQ, per germline. DNA for the CDR3: TGCGCCAGCACTGGTCGGACAGGGATAGATACGCAGTATTTT. This translates into CASTGRTGIDTQYF.

The J gene is TRBJ2-1, the V gene TRBV4-1; D is ambiguous. This CDR3 comprises 16 residues. V dropped 3 bases and J dropped 0 bases, with 12 bases sitting between them. Germline CDR1 MGHRA, CDR2 YSYEKL. In nucleotides, the CDR3 is TGCGCCAGCAGCCAGTTTGACACGAGCTCCTACAATGAGCAGTTCTTC. Amino acids: CASSQFDTSSYNEQFF.

This chain connects TRBV5-1 to TRBJ2-1; 9 bases line up with TRBD1. Losses at the gene ends were 4 bases for V and 7 bases for J; bases not matched to a gene: 9. Germline CDR1 SGHRS, CDR2 YFSETQ. This CDR3 is 15 amino acids long. DNA of the CDR3: TGCGCCAGCAGCATGGGGGGACAGGGAGAAAATGAGCAGTTCTTC. This codes for CASSMGGQGENEQFF.

This clone was picked up one time. V gene TRBV10-3 combines with J gene TRBJ1-1; D gene ambiguous. V shed 6 bases and J shed 8 bases, with 25 bases lying between them. Per germline, CDR1 ENHRY and CDR2 SYGVKD. CDR3 size: 16 residues. CDR3 sequence: CAIRSTEEKGSREAFF. The CDR3 DNA reads TGTGCCATCAGGAGTACCGAGGAGAAAGGGAGCCGGGAAGCTTTCTTT.

This clone showed up just once. The CDR3 DNA is TGCAGCGTTGGACAGGGGGCGGGGGAGCAGTACTTC. Protein sequence: CSVGQGAGEQYF. This chain joins TRBV29-1 and TRBJ2-7, with 10 bases lining up with TRBD1. Germline CDR1 SQVTM, CDR2 ANQGSEA. Losses at the gene ends were 4 bases for V and 7 bases for J; bases not matched to a gene: 4. This CDR3 is built from 12 residues.

This chain uses TRBV6-5 with TRBJ1-2; D unclear. The CDR3 is 15 amino acids. The V gene lost 0 bases and the J gene lost 4 bases, with 12 bases spanning the gap. CDR1 and CDR2 from the germline V gene are MNHEY and SVGAGI. This CDR3 reads CASSYSQASVYGYTF. The DNA for the CDR3 is TGTGCCAGCAGTTACTCCCAGGCTTCGGTCTATGGCTACACCTTC.

The chain employs TRBV11-1 and TRBJ2-2; TRBD1 is a possible D gene (5 bases). The CDR3 is made up of 13 amino acids. Trimming took 5 bases from V and 2 from J, leaving 6 bases between them. Germline CDR1 reads SGHAT; CDR2 reads FQDESV (reference sequence). CDR3 loop: CASSRGNTGELFF. DNA for the CDR3: TGTGCCAGCAGCAGGGGCAACACCGGGGAGCTGTTTTTT.

The chain is built from TRBV19 and TRBJ2-7, with 8 bases that match TRBD1. The germline gives CDR1 LNHDA, CDR2 SQIVND (reference sequence). The CDR3 covers 14 residues. Trimming at V came to 4 bases and at J to 5 bases, leaving 7 bases not matched to a gene. CDR3 in DNA: TGTGCCAGTAGTAGTGGACAGGGTAATCACGAGCAGTACTTC. Its translation: CASSSGQGNHEQYF.

The chain carries TRBV14 and TRBJ1-6, with 12 bases lining up with TRBD1. Germline CDR1 is SGHDN and CDR2 is FVKESK. V dropped 5 bases and J dropped 9; count of bases not matched to a gene: 5. The CDR3 covers 15 residues. The CDR3 coding sequence is TGTGCCAGCAGCTCGCCGGGACAGGGGGCTTCACCCCTCCACTTT. It encodes CASSSPGQGASPLHF.

The chain is built from TRBV11-3 and TRBJ2-1; TRBD2 agrees at 7 bases. The germline V gene encodes CDR1 SGHNT and CDR2 YENEEA. The CDR3 covers 15 residues. Trimming at V came to 3 bases and at J to 8 bases, leaving 10 bases not matched to a gene. This CDR3 is CASSLGPGRGDEQFF. In DNA form, the CDR3 reads TGTGCCAGCAGCTTGGGACCTGGGAGGGGCGATGAGCAGTTCTTC.

This clone has only a few counts. V is TRBV4-2 and J is TRBJ2-1; the match to TRBD2 covers 12 bases. Germline values: CDR1 LGHNA, CDR2 YNFKEQ. The CDR3 length is 21 residues. The trim removed 1 base at V and 2 bases at J, leaving 15 bases unmatched. The CDR3 protein is CASSQVFSGTRTSGTYNEQFF. The CDR3 DNA is TGTGCCAGCAGCCAAGTTTTTTCGGGCACCAGGACTAGCGGGACCTACAATGAGCAGTTCTTC.

The chain uses TRBV5-6 and TRBJ1-1; TRBD1 matches at 10 bases. Trimming cost V 4 bases and J 0 bases; bases outside gene matches: 3. This CDR3 is 15 amino acids long. Germline CDR1 is SGHDT and CDR2 is YYEEEE. The CDR3 reads CASSVGTGVNTEAFF. The CDR3 DNA sequence: TGTGCCAGCAGCGTCGGGACAGGGGTGAACACTGAAGCTTTCTTT.

The chain joins TRBV5-6 to TRBJ1-3; TRBD1 matches at 7 bases. Germline assignment: CDR1 SGHDT and CDR2 YYEEEE. This CDR3 spans 15 amino acids. J lost 1 base, V lost 3 bases, and 4 bases had no gene match. CDR3 coding DNA: TGTGCCAGCAGCTCAACAGGGGCTTCTGGAAACACCATATATTTT. This codes for CASSSTGASGNTIYF.

This chain connects TRBV15 to TRBJ1-6; 7 bases agree with TRBD1. The CDR3 is made up of 15 amino acids. Per germline, CDR1 LNHNV and CDR2 YYDKDF (reference sequence). V was pared by 4 bases and J by 7 bases, with 7 bases of the junction left unmatched. DNA for the CDR3: TGTGCCACCAGCACCAGGACAGGACCGAATTCACCCCTCCACTTT. Protein: CATSTRTGPNSPLHF.

The chain is built from TRBV6-6 and TRBJ1-6; D perhaps matches TRBD1 (6 bases). Germline V gene data show CDR1 as MNHNY and CDR2 as SVGAGI (reference sequence). The germline V and J ends were trimmed by 2 bases and 7 bases, with 9 bases remaining between them. The CDR3 length is 14 residues. CDR3 bases: TGTGCCAGCAGTTACCAGGGGAGAAATTCACCCCTCCACTTT. Its translation is CASSYQGRNSPLHF.

The chain has TRBV28 and TRBJ1-1; 12 bases fit TRBD1. Trimming removed 2 bases from V and 6 bases from J; junction bases left unmatched: 7. Germline V gives CDR1 MDHEN, CDR2 SYDVKM. This CDR3 has 16 amino acids. For the CDR3, the DNA is TGTGCCAGCAGTTTAGATCGGGACAGGGGGCTCGCTGAAGCTTTCTTT. This encodes CASSLDRDRGLAEAFF. The full variable domain, rest sourced from reference TRBV28 and TRBJ1-1, is DVKVTQSSRYLVKRTGEKVFLECVQDMDHENMFWYRQDPGLGLRLIYFSYDVKMKEKGDIPEGYSVSREKKERFSLILESASTNQTSMYLCASSLDRDRGLAEAFFGQGTRLTVV.

The chain uses TRBV3-1 (or the pseudogene TRBV3-2) and TRBJ2-5; D ambiguous. This CDR3 has 17 residues. Germline assignment: CDR1 LGHDT and CDR2 YNNKEL (reference sequence). V was pared by 0 bases and J by 1 base, with 15 bases between. The CDR3 region is CASSQDHDIDIQETQYF. CDR3 bases: TGTGCCAGCAGCCAAGATCATGACATCGACATCCAAGAGACCCAGTACTTC.

This clone has only one observation. The CDR3 nucleotides read TGTGCCAGCAGCCTTCTCCTCAGCAATCAGCCCCAGCATTTT. As protein: CASSLLLSNQPQHF. V and J are TRBV7-2 and TRBJ1-5, with D hard to call. The V gene's germline CDR1 is SGHTA and CDR2 FQGNSA. Trimming took off 5 bases at V and 1 base at J, with 9 bases between the two ends. The CDR3 extends over 14 amino acids.

The CDR3 loop reads CASSYSNGDLYGYTF. The CDR3 bases are TGTGCCAGCAGTTACTCGAACGGGGATCTCTATGGCTACACCTTC. The chain uses TRBV6-2 or TRBV6-3 and TRBJ1-2; D is unclear. Germline lookup yields CDR1 MNHEY and CDR2 SVGEGT. This CDR3 spans 15 amino acids. V was clipped by 0 bases and J by 4 bases, with 12 bases between them.

This clone was counted a few times. The chain joins TRBV14 to TRBJ2-1; 15 positions match TRBD2. The CDR3 has 15 amino acids. The V segment lost 4 bases and the J segment 12 bases; nucleotides outside the gene matches: 7. The germline CDR1 and CDR2 sequences are SGHDN and FVKESK. DNA for the CDR3: TGTGCCAGCAGCCCGGGACTAGCGGGGGGTATACTGCAGTTCTTC. It encodes CASSPGLAGGILQFF. Full variable domain (rest looked up from reference TRBV14 and TRBJ2-1): EAGVTQFPSHSVIEKGQTVTLRCDPISGHDNLYWYRRVMGKEIKFLLHFVKESKQDESGMPNNRFLAERTGGTYSTLKVQPAELEDSGVYFCASSPGLAGGILQFFGPGTRLTVL.